These 9 T cell receptor beta chains originate from one sample sequenced in a study of human T cells and chemical hapten exposure. Sample time point: healthy volunteer bleed at 6 weeks. RNA extraction used unfractionated whole blood as the source of total RNA. TCRdb re-called the RACE reads through MiXCR, storing one row per CDR3 protein. The sample comprises approximately 79,000 distinct CDR3 sequences, about 9% of which are singletons, and approximately 1.5% rests with the top ten. Sequencing was performed on whole blood. The origin of the receptors is a male donor in good health. Some clones in this sample may be carry-over from other donors' samples.

The chain joins TRBV6-5 to TRBJ2-3; 8 nucleotides match TRBD1. The V gene's germline CDR1 is MNHEY and CDR2 SVGAGI. This CDR3 region has 15 residues. V lost 6 bases and J lost 1; bases outside the gene matches: 6. The chain's CDR3 is CASRDRVFGTDTQYF. The CDR3 region has the DNA TGTGCCAGCAGGGACAGGGTCTTCGGCACAGATACGCAGTATTTT.

This clonotype was seen only a few times. The chain is built from TRBV5-1 and TRBJ2-7; 9 nucleotides align to TRBD1. The CDR3 contains 14 residues. Germline CDR1 SGHRS, CDR2 YFSETQ. J lost 2 bases, V lost 5 bases, and 5 bases had no gene match. The CDR3 loop reads CASSLRTGAYEQYF. CDR3 DNA: TGCGCCAGCAGTTTAAGGACAGGGGCCTACGAGCAGTACTTC.

This clonotype came up a few times. The chain employs TRBV6-5 and TRBJ2-6, with 8 bases aligning to TRBD2. Germline-derived CDR1 and CDR2 are MNHEY and SVGAGI. J gave up 0 bases and V 2 bases, and 9 bases lay outside the gene matches. The CDR3 totals 19 residues. The CDR3 bases are TGTGCCAGCAGTTACCCGACTAAGCGGGGGAGCTCTGGGGCCAACGTCCTGACTTTC. Protein: CASSYPTKRGSSGANVLTF.

This clonotype has more than one count but fewer than ten. The gene calls are TRBV6-5 and TRBJ1-5; 9 bases line up with TRBD1. CDR1 MNHEY and CDR2 SVGAGI come from the germline V gene. V was clipped by 0 bases and J by 7 bases; unmatched bases: 4. This CDR3 region has 15 residues. The CDR3 loop is CASSYSGQGRQPQHF. In nucleotides, the CDR3 is TGTGCCAGCAGTTACTCGGGACAGGGCCGGCAGCCCCAGCATTTT.

This clonotype was detected a few times. J is TRBJ2-3 and V is TRBV7-8, with 9 bases identical to TRBD1. The CDR3 covers 14 residues. Germline V gene data show CDR1 as SGHVS and CDR2 as FQNEAQ. Trimming took 5 bases from V and 4 from J; bases not matched to a gene: 4. The chain's CDR3 is CASSHYRGPDTQYF. The CDR3 DNA reads TGTGCCAGCAGCCACTACAGGGGGCCAGATACGCAGTATTTT.

The rearrangement joins TRBV6-1 to TRBJ2-1; D unclear. This CDR3 has 16 amino acids. Between the trimmed V and J ends, which lost 1 base and 0 bases, there was a span of 10 bases. The germline CDR1 and CDR2 sequences are MNHNS and SASEGT. CDR3 bases: TGTGCCAGCAGTGAAGAGGTGGCACTCTCCTACAATGAGCAGTTCTTC. This translates into CASSEEVALSYNEQFF.

This clonotype showed up just once. This rearrangement joins TRBV15 to TRBJ2-3; D is possibly TRBD1 (6 bases). V lost 1 base and J lost 2, with 13 bases in between. Germline V CDR1 and CDR2: LNHNV, YYDKDF (reference sequence). The CDR3 runs 16 residues. CDR3 nucleotides: TGTGCCACCAGCAGAGTGGGAGACAGGTCCACAGATACGCAGTATTTT. Its translation is CATSRVGDRSTDTQYF.

This clonotype was seen at least ten times. The chain carries TRBV30 and TRBJ1-1; maybe TRBD1 (6 bases). V lost 8 bases, J lost 0 bases, and 19 bases lay in between. From germline, CDR1 is GTSNPN and CDR2 SVGIG (reference sequence). This CDR3 comprises 15 residues. The CDR3 DNA reads TGTGCCCTGGGGCGAGGGGGGATCCTGAACACTGAAGCTTTCTTT. It codes for CALGRGGILNTEAFF.

This clonotype has more than one count but fewer than ten. The CDR3 sequence is CASSAPSGPSNNEQYF. The DNA of the CDR3 is TGTGCCAGCAGCGCTCCTTCCGGGCCCTCGAACAACGAGCAGTACTTC. V and J are TRBV7-9 and TRBJ2-7, with D unresolved. V was cut by 5 bases and J by 5 bases, with 22 bases left in between. This CDR3 comprises 16 residues. The germline V gene encodes CDR1 SEHNR and CDR2 FQNEAQ (reference sequence).